These 30 T cell receptor beta chains originate from one sample sequenced in a study of T cell changes during pregnancy in multiple sclerosis. Using immunoSEQ multiplex PCR, the repertoire was profiled, and TCRdb retains in-frame clones only, with some absent. The sample yields some 90,000 clones, 75% to 95% seen once. The starting material was peripheral blood, obtained after pregnancy. Receptors were obtained from a female donor in good health, enrolled as a control in a pregnancy study.

DNA for the CDR3: TGTGCCAGCAGCTACGGGACAGGGCTGAACACTGAAGCTTTCTTT. Its translation is CASSYGTGLNTEAFF. The chain links TRBV7-9 to TRBJ1-1; 9 positions match TRBD1. CDR1 is SEHNR and CDR2 is FQNEAQ in the germline V gene (reference sequence). This CDR3 is built from 15 residues. After removal of 4 bases from V and 0 bases from J, the junction contained 3 bases not matched to a gene. Together with reference TRBV7-9 and TRBJ1-1, the CDR3 gives the full variable domain: DTGVSQNPRHKITKRGQNVTFRCDPISEHNRLYWYRQTLGQGPEFLTYFQNEAQLEKSRLLSDRFSAERPKGSFSTLEIQRTEQGDSAMYLCASSYGTGLNTEAFFGQGTRLTVV.

The DNA for the CDR3 is TGCGCCAGCAGCCAAGACCAGGGGGCTAACCAGCCCCAGCATTTT. Residues: CASSQDQGANQPQHF. This chain uses TRBV4-3 with TRBJ1-5; TRBD1 matches 8 bases. This CDR3 has 15 amino acids. The germline gives CDR1 LGHNA, CDR2 YSLEER. V lost 0 bases, J lost 7 bases, and 5 bases stayed unmatched.

The rearrangement uses TRBV7-9 and TRBJ2-1, with TRBD1 matching 7 bases. CDR1 SEHNR and CDR2 FQNEAQ come from the germline V gene (reference sequence). The J segment lost 2 bases and the V segment lost 4 bases, leaving 8 bases of the junction unmatched. The CDR3 length is 16 residues. CDR3 amino acids: CASSSTGTAAYNEQFF. For the CDR3, the DNA is TGTGCCAGCAGCTCAACCGGGACAGCAGCCTACAATGAGCAGTTCTTC.

The chain joins TRBV4-2 to TRBJ1-2; TRBD1 matches at 9 bases. V shed 6 bases, J shed 6 bases, and the junction held 14 bases outside the gene matches. CDR1 is LGHNA, CDR2 YNFKEQ, per germline. The CDR3 contains 16 residues. DNA for the CDR3: TGTGCCAGCAGTAGGGGACAGGGAGCAGTAGCGGATGGCTACACCTTC. Protein product: CASSRGQGAVADGYTF.

The genes are TRBV5-6 and TRBJ1-1; D is uncertain. Per germline, CDR1 SGHDT and CDR2 YYEEEE. V gave up 3 bases and J gave up 8 bases, with 8 bases separating them. This CDR3 contains 11 residues. The CDR3 sequence is CASSWASEAFF. For the CDR3, the DNA is TGTGCCAGCAGCTGGGCCTCCGAAGCTTTCTTT. The full variable domain, its missing parts supplied by reference TRBV5-6 and TRBJ1-1, is DAGVTQSPTHLIKTRGQQVTLRCSPKSGHDTVSWYQQALGQGPQFIFQYYEEEERQRGNFPDRFSGHQFPNYSSELNVNALLLGDSALYLCASSWASEAFFGQGTRLTVV.

The genes are TRBV30 and TRBJ2-3; D might be TRBD2 (6 bases). CDR3 size: 14 residues. V lost 5 bases and J lost 1, with 13 bases in between. Germline values: CDR1 GTSNPN, CDR2 SVGIG (reference sequence). The CDR3 loop is CAWWDGRRTDTQYF. For the CDR3, the DNA is TGTGCCTGGTGGGACGGGAGACGCACAGATACGCAGTATTTT.

This chain uses TRBV10-1 with TRBJ2-2; D might be TRBD2 (7 bases). This CDR3 is built from 16 residues. Germline loops: CDR1 WNHNN, CDR2 SYGVQD (reference sequence). V dropped 7 bases and J dropped 3 bases, with 18 bases sitting between them. The chain's CDR3 is CASNPQGGVDTGELFF. The DNA of the CDR3 is TGCGCCAGCAACCCACAGGGAGGGGTGGACACCGGGGAGCTGTTTTTT.

The chain employs TRBV30 and TRBJ1-2; the D gene is possibly TRBD1 (5 bases). Germline V gives CDR1 GTSNPN, CDR2 SVGIG (reference sequence). V was cut by 3 bases and J by 2 bases, with 10 bases left in between. This CDR3 region has 13 residues. In nucleotides, the CDR3 is TGTGCCTGGAGAGCGGGGGAGAACTATGGCTACACCTTC. Translating gives CAWRAGENYGYTF.

This sequence joins TRBV29-1 and TRBJ2-4; D is perhaps TRBD1 (6 bases). From germline, CDR1 is SQVTM and CDR2 ANQGSEA. CDR3 size: 12 residues. The germline V and J ends were trimmed by 6 bases and 12 bases, with 18 bases remaining between them. CDR3 region: CSVGRTDRYQYF. CDR3 nucleotides: TGCAGCGTCGGCCGGACAGATCGGTATCAGTACTTC.

This clone was found a few times. This rearrangement joins TRBV5-1 to TRBJ1-5, with D possibly being TRBD1 (6 bases). There are 16 residues in the CDR3. Germline CDR1 is SGHRS and CDR2 is YFSETQ. V lost 4 bases to trimming and J lost 5 bases, with 19 bases between them. The CDR3 sequence: CASSPGGGRRDQPQHF. The DNA of the CDR3 is TGCGCCAGCAGCCCCGGGGGGGGGCGCCGAGATCAGCCCCAGCATTTT.

The chain has TRBV4-2 and TRBJ2-1; D is ambiguous. The CDR3 length is 15 residues. Germline lookup yields CDR1 LGHNA and CDR2 YNFKEQ. V was trimmed by 2 bases and J by 3 bases, leaving 11 bases between them. CDR3 in DNA: TGTGCCAGCAGCCAACTGACCCAGGACTACAATGAGCAGTTCTTC. Amino acids: CASSQLTQDYNEQFF.

The gene calls are TRBV7-3 and TRBJ1-2, with D perhaps matching TRBD1 (5 bases). CDR1 and CDR2 from the germline V gene are SGHTA and FQGTGA. Between the trimmed V and J ends, which lost 5 bases and 4 bases, there was a span of 17 bases. The CDR3 is 15 amino acids. CDR3 region: CASSPQEGSLYGYTF. The CDR3 DNA sequence: TGTGCCAGCAGCCCCCAGGAGGGGTCGCTCTATGGCTACACCTTC.

V is TRBV4-2 and J is TRBJ2-2; D is possibly TRBD1 (5 bases). The CDR3 spans 15 residues. Between the trimmed V and J ends, which lost 3 bases and 3 bases, there was a span of 11 bases. Looked up from germline, CDR1 is LGHNA and CDR2 is YNFKEQ. The CDR3, as DNA: TGTGCCAGCAGCCACCCCTTAGGGGACACCGGGGAGCTGTTTTTT. It codes for CASSHPLGDTGELFF.

The gene calls are TRBV19 and TRBJ1-5, with 8 bases fitting TRBD1. The germline CDR1 and CDR2 sequences are LNHDA and SQIVND (reference sequence). The CDR3 totals 15 residues. V was clipped by 6 bases and J by 3 bases; unmatched bases: 7. CDR3 in DNA: TGTGCCAGTAGCCCGGGACAGGCCTACAATCAGCCCCAGCATTTT. It codes for CASSPGQAYNQPQHF.

V gene TRBV7-3 combines with J gene TRBJ1-2; D possibly corresponds to TRBD1 (5 bases). Germline V CDR1 and CDR2: SGHTA, FQGTGA. CDR3 length equals 20 residues. V was shortened by 3 bases and J by 1 base, with 27 bases between the two germline ends. The CDR3: CASSLGTQGLSPIDNYGYTF. CDR3 DNA sequence: TGTGCCAGCAGCTTGGGGACGCAGGGACTTTCCCCGATAGATAACTATGGCTACACCTTC.

The chain uses TRBV19 and TRBJ1-5; 7 bases match TRBD1. Germline V CDR1 and CDR2: LNHDA, SQIVND (reference sequence). With 4 bases clipped from V and 7 bases from J, the junction kept 7 bases outside the gene matches. This CDR3 is 14 amino acids long. In DNA, the CDR3 is TGTGCCAGTAGTAACGACAGGGTTGAACAGCCCCAGCATTTT. It codes for CASSNDRVEQPQHF.

The rearrangement uses TRBV5-1 and TRBJ2-1, with 8 bases identical to TRBD2. This CDR3 comprises 15 residues. Germline lookup yields CDR1 SGHRS and CDR2 YFSETQ. The ends lost 0 bases at V and 6 bases at J; junction bases unmatched: 5. CDR3 amino acids: CASSLAGGQGNEQFF. DNA for the CDR3: TGCGCCAGCAGCTTGGCGGGGGGGCAAGGCAATGAGCAGTTCTTC.

This chain joins TRBV4-1 and TRBJ2-6; TRBD2 matches at 11 bases. Germline trimming cut 5 bases from V and 0 bases from J; bases unmatched to any gene: 12. This CDR3 region has 20 residues. From germline, CDR1 is MGHRA and CDR2 YSYEKL. Here the CDR3 DNA reads TGCGCCAGCAGCGAAGGGAGGCTAGCGGGGGGCCTCTCTGGGGCCAACGTCCTGACTTTC. As protein: CASSEGRLAGGLSGANVLTF.

The chain links TRBV5-1 to TRBJ1-1; D unresolved. The V and J ends lost 1 base and 0 bases respectively, with 13 bases between them. This CDR3 is built from 16 residues. Germline assignment: CDR1 SGHRS and CDR2 YFSETQ. CDR3 nucleotides: TGCGCCAGCAGCTTGTTAGCGCGGGGAATGAACACTGAAGCTTTCTTT. It yields the protein CASSLLARGMNTEAFF.

This sequence joins TRBV13 and TRBJ1-4; TRBD1 might be the D (5 bases). This CDR3 is 16 amino acids long. V was shortened by 0 bases and J by 6 bases, with 14 bases between the two germline ends. The germline CDR1 and CDR2 sequences are PRHDT and FYEKMQ (reference sequence). CDR3 sequence (DNA): TGTGCCAGCAGCTTAGGTCCCGGGACTTTAGATGAAAAACTGTTTTTT. Amino acids: CASSLGPGTLDEKLFF.

The J gene is TRBJ1-6, the V gene TRBV4-3; D is perhaps TRBD1 (6 bases). The V gene lost 1 base and the J gene lost 8 bases, with 6 bases spanning the gap. CDR3 size: 13 residues. Germline V CDR1 and CDR2: LGHNA, YSLEER. CDR3 region: CASSQGTDSPLHF. CDR3 nucleotide sequence: TGCGCCAGCAGCCAAGGGACAGATTCACCCCTCCACTTT.

The chain carries TRBV25-1 and TRBJ2-2, with 9 bases identical to TRBD1. CDR3 length: 14 residues. J lost 6 bases, V lost 8 bases, and 7 bases had no gene match. Germline V gives CDR1 MGHDK, CDR2 SYGVNS. Here the CDR3 reads CASGAGQGAGELFF. CDR3 in DNA: TGTGCCAGCGGTGCGGGACAGGGAGCCGGGGAGCTGTTTTTT.

This clone was seen only once. The chain has TRBV5-4 and TRBJ1-4, with D perhaps matching TRBD1 (5 bases). Germline CDR1 and CDR2: SGHNT and YYREEE (reference sequence). CDR3 length: 14 amino acids. The ends were cut back, 2 bases at V and 3 bases at J, with 8 bases in the middle. CDR3 sequence (DNA): TGTGCCAGCAGCTTCCGGGACTCTAATGAAAAACTGTTTTTT. It encodes CASSFRDSNEKLFF.

The chain carries TRBV7-2 and TRBJ2-7, with 7 bases matching TRBD2. V shed 4 bases, J shed 6 bases, and the junction held 12 bases outside the gene matches. The CDR3 is made up of 15 amino acids. CDR1 is SGHTA and CDR2 is FQGNSA in the germline V gene. The CDR3 nucleotides are TGTGCCAGCAGCTGGGCTAGCGGCGGTAACGGCGAGCAGTACTTC. Amino acids: CASSWASGGNGEQYF.

The rearrangement links TRBV7-9 to TRBJ1-4, with 10 bases aligning to TRBD1. J was trimmed by 10 bases and V by 4 bases; bases with no gene match: 12. CDR3 size: 16 residues. The germline gives CDR1 SEHNR, CDR2 FQNEAQ (reference sequence). The CDR3 bases are TGTGCCAGCAGCTCTGTCCCCGGGACAGGGGTTGGAAAACTGTTTTTT. Translation: CASSSVPGTGVGKLFF. The entire variable domain, with the rest obtained from reference TRBV7-9 and TRBJ1-4, is as follows: DTGVSQNPRHKITKRGQNVTFRCDPISEHNRLYWYRQTLGQGPEFLTYFQNEAQLEKSRLLSDRFSAERPKGSFSTLEIQRTEQGDSAMYLCASSSVPGTGVGKLFFGSGTQLSVL.

The chain recombines TRBV4-3 with TRBJ2-1; 12 positions agree with TRBD2. The CDR3 consists of 15 residues. With 2 bases clipped from V and 7 bases from J, the junction kept 3 bases outside the gene matches. The germline gives CDR1 LGHNA, CDR2 YSLEER. The CDR3 here is CASSQLAGGSNEQFF. CDR3 DNA: TGCGCCAGCAGCCAACTAGCGGGGGGGTCGAATGAGCAGTTCTTC.

CDR3 residues: CASSFRDRRTEAFF. In nucleotides, the CDR3 is TGTGCCAGCAGCTTCCGGGACAGACGAACTGAAGCTTTCTTT. V usage is TRBV5-6 and J usage is TRBJ1-1, with 7 bases that match TRBD1. CDR1 SGHDT and CDR2 YYEEEE come from the germline V gene. The trim removed 2 bases at V and 5 bases at J, leaving 6 bases unmatched. This CDR3 has 14 residues. The full variable domain, in which reference TRBV5-6 and TRBJ1-1 provide the parts outside the CDR3, is DAGVTQSPTHLIKTRGQQVTLRCSPKSGHDTVSWYQQALGQGPQFIFQYYEEEERQRGNFPDRFSGHQFPNYSSELNVNALLLGDSALYLCASSFRDRRTEAFFGQGTRLTVV.

V and J are TRBV28 and TRBJ1-3; D ambiguous. With 7 bases removed from V and 2 bases from J, the gap between germline ends came to 12 bases. The germline V gene has CDR1 MDHEN and CDR2 SYDVKM. The length of the CDR3 is 14 residues. CDR3 residues: CASTEGGTGNTIYF. DNA for the CDR3: TGTGCCAGCACCGAAGGAGGAACTGGAAACACCATATATTTT.

V is TRBV19 and J is TRBJ2-5, with a weak D call TRBD1 (6 bases). The CDR3 runs to 14 residues. The germline CDR1 and CDR2 sequences are LNHDA and SQIVND (reference sequence). V lost 4 bases to trimming and J lost 5 bases, with 14 bases between them. The CDR3 reads CASSNGQPGETQYF. As DNA, the CDR3 is TGTGCCAGTAGTAACGGACAGCCTGGGGAGACCCAGTACTTC. The full variable domain, in which reference TRBV19 and TRBJ2-5 provide the parts outside the CDR3, is DGGITQSPKYLFRKEGQNVTLSCEQNLNHDAMYWYRQDPGQGLRLIYYSQIVNDFQKGDIAEGYSVSREKKESFPLTVTSAQKNPTAFYLCASSNGQPGETQYFGPGTRLLVL.

This chain joins TRBV6-1 and TRBJ2-3; D may be TRBD2 (6 bases). The CDR3 totals 16 residues. The V end lost 2 bases, the J end lost 2 bases, and 14 bases lay between the germline ends. Germline assignment: CDR1 MNHNS and CDR2 SASEGT. The CDR3 DNA sequence: TGTGCCAGCAGTGAAAGACGGGACTCATACACAGATACGCAGTATTTT. Protein sequence: CASSERRDSYTDTQYF.